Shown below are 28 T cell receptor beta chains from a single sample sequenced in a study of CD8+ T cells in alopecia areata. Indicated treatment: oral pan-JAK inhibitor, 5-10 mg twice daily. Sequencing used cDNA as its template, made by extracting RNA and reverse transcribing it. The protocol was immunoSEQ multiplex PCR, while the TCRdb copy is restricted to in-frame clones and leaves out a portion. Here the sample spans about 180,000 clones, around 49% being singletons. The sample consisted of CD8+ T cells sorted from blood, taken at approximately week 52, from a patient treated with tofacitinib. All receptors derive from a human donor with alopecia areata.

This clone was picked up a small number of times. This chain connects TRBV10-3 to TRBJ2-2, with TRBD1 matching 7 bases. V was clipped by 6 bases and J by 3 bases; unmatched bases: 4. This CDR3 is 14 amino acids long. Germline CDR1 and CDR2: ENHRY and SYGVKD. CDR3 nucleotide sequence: TGTGCCATCAGCAGAACAGGGGACACCGGGGAGCTGTTTTTT. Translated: CAISRTGDTGELFF.

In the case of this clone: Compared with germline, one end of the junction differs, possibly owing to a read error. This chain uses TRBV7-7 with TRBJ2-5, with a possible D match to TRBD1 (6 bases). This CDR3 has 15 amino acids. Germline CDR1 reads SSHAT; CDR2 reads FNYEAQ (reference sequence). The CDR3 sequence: CASSLGAGGAETQYF. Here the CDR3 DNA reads TGTGCTAGCAGCTTAGGCGCTGGGGGCGCAGAGACCCAGTACTTC.

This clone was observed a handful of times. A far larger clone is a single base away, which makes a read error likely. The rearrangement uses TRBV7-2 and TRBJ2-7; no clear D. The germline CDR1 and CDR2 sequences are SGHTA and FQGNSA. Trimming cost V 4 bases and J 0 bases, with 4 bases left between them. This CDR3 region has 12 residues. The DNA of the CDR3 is TGTGCCAGCAGCTCGAGCTCCTACGAGCAGTACTTC. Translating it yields CASSSSSYEQYF.

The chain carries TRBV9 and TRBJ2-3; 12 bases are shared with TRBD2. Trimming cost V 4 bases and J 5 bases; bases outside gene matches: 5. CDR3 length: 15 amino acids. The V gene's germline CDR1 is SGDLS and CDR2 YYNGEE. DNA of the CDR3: TGTGCCAGCAGCTCTAGCGGGGGGGCCTTAGATACGCAGTATTTT. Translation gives CASSSSGGALDTQYF.

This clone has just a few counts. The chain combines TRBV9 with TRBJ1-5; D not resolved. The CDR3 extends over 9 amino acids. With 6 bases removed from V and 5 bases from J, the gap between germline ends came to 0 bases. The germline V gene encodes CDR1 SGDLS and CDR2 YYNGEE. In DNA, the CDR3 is TGTGCCAGCAATCAGCCCCAGCATTTT. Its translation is CASNQPQHF.

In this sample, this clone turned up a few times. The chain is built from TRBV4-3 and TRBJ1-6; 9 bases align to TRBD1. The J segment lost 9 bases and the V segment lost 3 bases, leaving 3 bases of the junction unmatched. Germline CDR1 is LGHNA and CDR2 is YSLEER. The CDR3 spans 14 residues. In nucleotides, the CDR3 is TGCGCCAGCAGCCACGGACAGGGGCGTTCACCCCTCCACTTT. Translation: CASSHGQGRSPLHF.

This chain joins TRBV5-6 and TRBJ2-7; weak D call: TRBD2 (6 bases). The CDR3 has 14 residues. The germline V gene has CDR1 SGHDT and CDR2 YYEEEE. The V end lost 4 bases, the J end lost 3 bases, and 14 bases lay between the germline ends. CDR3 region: CASSPGLKHYEQYF. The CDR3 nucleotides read TGTGCCAGCAGCCCGGGACTCAAACACTACGAGCAGTACTTC.

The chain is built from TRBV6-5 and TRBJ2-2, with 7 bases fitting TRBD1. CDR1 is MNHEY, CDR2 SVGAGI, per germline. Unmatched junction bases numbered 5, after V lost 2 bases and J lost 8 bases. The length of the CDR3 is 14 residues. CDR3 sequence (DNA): TGTGCCAGCAGTTACGTACAGGGGTTAGGGGAGCTGTTTTTT. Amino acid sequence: CASSYVQGLGELFF.

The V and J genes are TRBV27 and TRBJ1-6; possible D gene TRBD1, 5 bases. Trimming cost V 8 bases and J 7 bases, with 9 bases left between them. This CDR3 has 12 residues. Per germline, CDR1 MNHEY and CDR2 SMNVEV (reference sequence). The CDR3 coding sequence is TGTGCCAGCGGGTGGGGGAATTCACCCCTCCACTTT. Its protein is CASGWGNSPLHF.

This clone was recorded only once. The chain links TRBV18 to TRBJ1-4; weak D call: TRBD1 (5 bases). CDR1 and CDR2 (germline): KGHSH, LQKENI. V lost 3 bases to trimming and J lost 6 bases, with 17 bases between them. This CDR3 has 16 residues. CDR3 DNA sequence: TGTGCCAGCTCACCGTTCCCCGAGGTAGGGGATGAAAAACTGTTTTTT. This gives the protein CASSPFPEVGDEKLFF.

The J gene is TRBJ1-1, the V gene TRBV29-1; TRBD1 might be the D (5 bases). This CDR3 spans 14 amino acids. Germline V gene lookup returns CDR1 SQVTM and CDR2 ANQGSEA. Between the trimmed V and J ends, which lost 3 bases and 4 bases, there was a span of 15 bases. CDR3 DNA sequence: TGCAGCGTTGACTACGGGGACCGGGTCACTGAAGCTTTCTTT. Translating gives CSVDYGDRVTEAFF.

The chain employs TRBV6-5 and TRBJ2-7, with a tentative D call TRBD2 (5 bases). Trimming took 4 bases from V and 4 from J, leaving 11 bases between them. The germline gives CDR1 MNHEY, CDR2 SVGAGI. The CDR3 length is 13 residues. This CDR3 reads CASSLLDTYEQYF. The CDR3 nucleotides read TGTGCCAGCAGTTTACTAGACACTTACGAGCAGTACTTC.

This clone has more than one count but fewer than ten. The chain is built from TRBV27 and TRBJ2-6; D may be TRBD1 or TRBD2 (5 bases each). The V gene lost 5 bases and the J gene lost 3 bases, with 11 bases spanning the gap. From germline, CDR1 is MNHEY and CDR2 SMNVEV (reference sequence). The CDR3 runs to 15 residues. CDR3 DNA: TGTGCCAGCAGTCCCGGGACCCGTGGGGCCAACGTCCTGACTTTC. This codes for CASSPGTRGANVLTF.

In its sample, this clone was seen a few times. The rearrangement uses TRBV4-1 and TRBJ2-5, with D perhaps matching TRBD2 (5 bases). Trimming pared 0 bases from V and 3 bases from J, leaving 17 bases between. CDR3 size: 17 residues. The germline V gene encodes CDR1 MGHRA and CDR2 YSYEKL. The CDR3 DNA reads TGCGCCAGCAGCCAAGAAGGCGTCACTAGTGTAGAAGAGACCCAGTACTTC. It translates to CASSQEGVTSVEETQYF.

CDR3 in DNA: TGTGCCAGCAGTGGAACAGATTATGGCTACACCTTC. Its protein is CASSGTDYGYTF. The rearrangement links TRBV2 to TRBJ1-2, with D unresolved. The CDR3 runs to 12 residues. The germline V and J ends were trimmed by 4 bases and 5 bases, with 8 bases remaining between them. The V gene's germline CDR1 is SNHLY and CDR2 FYNNEI.

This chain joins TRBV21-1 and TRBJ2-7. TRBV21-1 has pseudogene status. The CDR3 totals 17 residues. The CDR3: CASSKEVIGRSSYEQYF. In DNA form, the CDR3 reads TGTGCCAGCAGCAAAGAAGTGATTGGCAGGAGCTCCTACGAGCAGTACTTC.

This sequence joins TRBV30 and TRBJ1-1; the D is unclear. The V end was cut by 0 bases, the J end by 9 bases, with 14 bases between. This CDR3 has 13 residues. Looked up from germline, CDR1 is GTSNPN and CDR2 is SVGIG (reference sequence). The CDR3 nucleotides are TGTGCCTGGAGTGTATCCGAAGGAACTCAAGCTTTCTTT. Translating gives CAWSVSEGTQAFF. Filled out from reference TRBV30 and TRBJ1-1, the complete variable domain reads SQTIHQWPATLVQPVGSPLSLECTVEGTSNPNLYWYRQAAGRGLQLLFYSVGIGQISSEVPQNLSASRPQDRQFILSSKKLLLSDSGFYLCAWSVSEGTQAFFGQGTRLTVV.

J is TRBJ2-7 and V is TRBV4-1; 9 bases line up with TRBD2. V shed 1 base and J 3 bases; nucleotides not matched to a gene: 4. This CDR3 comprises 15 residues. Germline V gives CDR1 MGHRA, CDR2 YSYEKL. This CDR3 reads CASSQGLADVYEQYF. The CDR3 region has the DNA TGCGCCAGCAGCCAAGGACTAGCGGACGTCTACGAGCAGTACTTC.

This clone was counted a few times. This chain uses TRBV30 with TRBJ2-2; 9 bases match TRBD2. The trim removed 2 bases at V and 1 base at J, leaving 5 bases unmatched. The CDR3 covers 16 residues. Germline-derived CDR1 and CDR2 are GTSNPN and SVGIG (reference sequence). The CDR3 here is CAWSFLAGMNTGELFF. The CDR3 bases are TGTGCCTGGAGTTTCCTAGCGGGGATGAACACCGGGGAGCTGTTTTTT.

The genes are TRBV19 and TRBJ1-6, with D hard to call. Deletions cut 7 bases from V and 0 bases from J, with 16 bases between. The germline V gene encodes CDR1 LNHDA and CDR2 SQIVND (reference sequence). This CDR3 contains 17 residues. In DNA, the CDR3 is TGTGCCAGTAAAGACGCGGGCACCGGCTCCTATAATTCACCCCTCCACTTT. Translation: CASKDAGTGSYNSPLHF. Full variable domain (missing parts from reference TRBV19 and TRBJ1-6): DGGITQSPKYLFRKEGQNVTLSCEQNLNHDAMYWYRQDPGQGLRLIYYSQIVNDFQKGDIAEGYSVSREKKESFPLTVTSAQKNPTAFYLCASKDAGTGSYNSPLHFGNGTRLTVT.

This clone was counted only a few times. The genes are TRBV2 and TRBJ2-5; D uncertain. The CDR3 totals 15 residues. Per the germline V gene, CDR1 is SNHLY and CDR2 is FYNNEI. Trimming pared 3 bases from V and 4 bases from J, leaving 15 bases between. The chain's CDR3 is CASSDAGWARETQYF. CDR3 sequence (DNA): TGTGCCAGCAGTGACGCAGGCTGGGCCAGAGAGACCCAGTACTTC.

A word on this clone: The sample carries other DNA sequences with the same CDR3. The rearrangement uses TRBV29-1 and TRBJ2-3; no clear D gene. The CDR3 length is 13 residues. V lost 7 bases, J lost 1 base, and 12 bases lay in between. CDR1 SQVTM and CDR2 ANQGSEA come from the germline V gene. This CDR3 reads CSGGLSGTDTQYF. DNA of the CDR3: TGCAGCGGAGGTCTCTCAGGCACAGATACGCAGTATTTT.

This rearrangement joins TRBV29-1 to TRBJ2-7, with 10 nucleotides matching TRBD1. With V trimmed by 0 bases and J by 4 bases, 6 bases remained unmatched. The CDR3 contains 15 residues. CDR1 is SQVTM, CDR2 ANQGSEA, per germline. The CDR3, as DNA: TGCAGCGTTGAAGACCCGGACAGGGGGATATACGAGCAGTACTTC. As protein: CSVEDPDRGIYEQYF.

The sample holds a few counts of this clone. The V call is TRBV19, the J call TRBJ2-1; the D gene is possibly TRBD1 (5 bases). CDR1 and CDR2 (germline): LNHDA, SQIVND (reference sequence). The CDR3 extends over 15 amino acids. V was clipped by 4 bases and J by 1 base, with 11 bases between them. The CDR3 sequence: CASSKAPGSYNEQFF. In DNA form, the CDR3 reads TGTGCCAGTAGTAAGGCGCCAGGGTCCTACAATGAGCAGTTCTTC.

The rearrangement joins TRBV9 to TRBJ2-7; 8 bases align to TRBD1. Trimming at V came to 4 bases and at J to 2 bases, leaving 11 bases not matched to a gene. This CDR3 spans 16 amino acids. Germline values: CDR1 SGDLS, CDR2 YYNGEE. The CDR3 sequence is CASSTGQGSSPYEQYF. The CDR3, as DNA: TGTGCCAGCAGCACCGGACAGGGATCATCTCCCTACGAGCAGTACTTC.

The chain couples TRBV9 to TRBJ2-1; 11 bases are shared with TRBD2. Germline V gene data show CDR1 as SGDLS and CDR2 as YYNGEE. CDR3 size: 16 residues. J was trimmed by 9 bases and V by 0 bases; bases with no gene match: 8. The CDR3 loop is CASSVARLAGGREQFF. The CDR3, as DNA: TGTGCCAGCAGCGTAGCTCGTCTAGCGGGGGGACGTGAGCAGTTCTTC.

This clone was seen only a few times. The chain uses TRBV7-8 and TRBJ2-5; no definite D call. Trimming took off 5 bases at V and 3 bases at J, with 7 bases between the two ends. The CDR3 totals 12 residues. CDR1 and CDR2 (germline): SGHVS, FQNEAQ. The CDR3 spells CASSRTEETQYF. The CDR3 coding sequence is TGTGCCAGCAGCCGGACCGAAGAGACCCAGTACTTC.

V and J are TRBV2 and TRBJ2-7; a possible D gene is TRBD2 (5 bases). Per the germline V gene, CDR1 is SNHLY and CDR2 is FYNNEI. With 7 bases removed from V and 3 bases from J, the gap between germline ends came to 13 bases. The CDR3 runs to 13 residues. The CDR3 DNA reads TGTGCCAGCAAGGTCGGACTTGACTACGAGCAGTACTTC. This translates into CASKVGLDYEQYF.